The T cell receptor beta chain under discussion was sequenced for a study of blood T cell repertoires in COVID-19. Unmatched junction bases numbered 6, after V lost 4 bases and J lost 6 bases. Germline-derived CDR1 and CDR2 are ENHRY and SYGVKD. The CDR3 contains 15 residues. Original analysis: Amplification from reference gene primers served as the basis for estimated nucleated cell counts. Produced via immunoSEQ multiplex PCR; TCRdb's table is partial and in-frame only. V and J calls and clone size are copied from that table; D and trimming were computed from the DNA. The table records some 140,000 clones, roughly four fifths of them present only once.

The sample consisted of peripheral blood. The chain recombines TRBV10-3 with TRBJ1-4; TRBD1 matches 9 bases. The TCR sequence derives from an elderly woman with acute or convalescent COVID-19. The CDR3 reads CAISATGGVDEKLFF. The CDR3, as DNA: TGTGCCATCAGTGCAACAGGGGGCGTCGATGAAAAACTGTTTTTT.